The 22 T cell receptor beta chains below were found in one sample sequenced in a study of CD8 T cells in Susac syndrome. The RNA, roughly 0.45 to 1 ug, was put through reverse transcription using random hexamers. TCRdb recomputed calls from the immunoSEQ multiplex PCR reads with MiXCR, one row per CDR3 protein. The repertoire holds approximately 170,000 distinct CDR3 sequences, with roughly 95% as singletons. Material: CD4+ T cells from PBMCs. These TCRs come from a human donor with multiple sclerosis.

The chain recombines TRBV5-1 with TRBJ2-1, with a tentative D call TRBD1 (6 bases). CDR1 is SGHRS, CDR2 YFSETQ, per germline. This CDR3 is built from 17 residues. With 1 base removed from V and 7 bases from J, the gap between germline ends came to 21 bases. As DNA, the CDR3 is TGCGCCAGCAGCTTGCTGTTAGGGACAATGGGGTTGAATGAGCAGTTCTTC. It specifies CASSLLLGTMGLNEQFF.

This chain uses TRBV11-2 with TRBJ2-3; D ambiguous. CDR1 and CDR2 (germline): SGHAT, FQNNGV. The CDR3 is 10 amino acids. The V gene lost 8 bases and the J gene lost 4 bases, with 4 bases spanning the gap. The CDR3 DNA sequence: TGTGCCAGCGCGGCAGATACGCAGTATTTT. Its protein product is CASAADTQYF.

The chain recombines TRBV6-5 with TRBJ1-1, with D unresolved. This CDR3 comprises 15 residues. In germline, CDR1 is MNHEY, CDR2 SVGAGI. Trimming pared 0 bases from V and 3 bases from J, leaving 11 bases between. CDR3 residues: CASSYSPGRYTEAFF. The CDR3 DNA sequence: TGTGCCAGCAGTTACTCGCCCGGACGGTACACTGAAGCTTTCTTT.

V and J are TRBV5-6 and TRBJ2-5, with TRBD1 matching over 9 bases. There are 14 residues in the CDR3. With V trimmed by 3 bases and J by 5 bases, 5 bases remained unmatched. Germline V gene data show CDR1 as SGHDT and CDR2 as YYEEEE. The CDR3 loop is CASSSGTGMETQYF. The CDR3 coding sequence is TGTGCCAGCAGCTCCGGGACAGGGATGGAGACCCAGTACTTC.

The J gene is TRBJ2-1, the V gene TRBV30; D is undetermined. The germline V gene has CDR1 GTSNPN and CDR2 SVGIG (reference sequence). CDR3 size: 11 residues. V was trimmed by 3 bases and J by 2 bases, leaving 2 bases between them. The CDR3 DNA follows: TGTGCCTGGAGCACCTACAATGAGCAGTTCTTC. Protein product: CAWSTYNEQFF.

The chain couples TRBV5-6 to TRBJ2-1, with TRBD2 matching over 13 bases. The CDR3 has 15 residues. Germline values: CDR1 SGHDT, CDR2 YYEEEE. Germline trimming cut 4 bases from V and 4 bases from J; bases unmatched to any gene: 2. Here the CDR3 reads CASSPGLAGYNEQFF. Here the CDR3 DNA reads TGTGCCAGCAGCCCGGGACTAGCGGGATACAATGAGCAGTTCTTC. The variable domain in full, completed from reference TRBV5-6 and TRBJ2-1, reads DAGVTQSPTHLIKTRGQQVTLRCSPKSGHDTVSWYQQALGQGPQFIFQYYEEEERQRGNFPDRFSGHQFPNYSSELNVNALLLGDSALYLCASSPGLAGYNEQFFGPGTRLTVL.

The V gene is TRBV3-1, the J gene TRBJ1-1; no firm D call. The CDR3 is 15 residues long. V dropped 3 bases and J dropped 1 base, with 12 bases sitting between them. Germline-derived CDR1 and CDR2 are LGHDT and YNNKEL (reference sequence). CDR3 in DNA: TGTGCCAGCAGCCACCTCTACCAGAAGAACACTGAAGCTTTCTTT. This encodes CASSHLYQKNTEAFF.

This clonotype was counted once. The V call is TRBV28, the J call TRBJ2-4, with TRBD1 as a possible D gene (6 bases). CDR1 and CDR2 from the germline V gene are MDHEN and SYDVKM. Trimming removed 5 bases at V and 8 bases at J, with 13 bases between. The CDR3 is 13 amino acids. The CDR3 protein is CASSNRDRYIQYF. CDR3 DNA: TGTGCCAGCAGTAACAGGGATAGGTACATTCAGTACTTC.

The CDR3 region has the DNA TGTGCCAGCAGCGTAGATCTGAGCTACAATGAGCAGTTCTTC. Protein: CASSVDLSYNEQFF. This chain connects TRBV9 to TRBJ2-1; D ambiguous. The ends were cut back, 0 bases at V and 3 bases at J, with 7 bases in the middle. The CDR3 is 14 amino acids. Germline V lookup: CDR1 SGDLS, CDR2 YYNGEE.

The chain combines TRBV5-4 with TRBJ1-1; D is possibly TRBD1 (5 bases). Trimming stripped 3 bases from V and 7 bases from J, with 19 bases between. The CDR3 is made up of 15 amino acids. The germline gives CDR1 SGHNT, CDR2 YYREEE (reference sequence). CDR3 protein: CASSSPGSRGGEAFF. DNA of the CDR3: TGTGCCAGCAGCTCCCCCGGCAGTAGGGGTGGTGAAGCTTTCTTT. Filled out from reference TRBV5-4 and TRBJ1-1, the complete variable domain reads ETGVTQSPTHLIKTRGQQVTLRCSSQSGHNTVSWYQQALGQGPQFIFQYYREEENGRGNFPPRFSGLQFPNYSSELNVNALELDDSALYLCASSSPGSRGGEAFFGQGTRLTVV.

The chain couples TRBV6-1 to TRBJ2-6; D might be TRBD2 (6 bases). Germline V gene lookup returns CDR1 MNHNS and CDR2 SASEGT. The CDR3 length is 16 residues. Trimming left V 7 bases short and J 2 bases short, with 15 bases between. CDR3 nucleotide sequence: TGTGCCAGCAAATCCCCGCGGGGCGCTGGGGCCAACGTCCTGACTTTC. This gives the protein CASKSPRGAGANVLTF.

The rearrangement joins TRBV29-1 to TRBJ2-3, with TRBD2 identical over 8 bases. Losses at the gene ends were 3 bases for V and 5 bases for J; bases not matched to a gene: 10. The CDR3 is 15 amino acids. Germline CDR1 SQVTM, CDR2 ANQGSEA. The CDR3 sequence is CSVDGFGRAVDTQYF. CDR3 DNA: TGCAGCGTTGATGGCTTCGGGAGGGCCGTAGATACGCAGTATTTT.

The J gene is TRBJ1-1, the V gene TRBV2; D gene ambiguous. With 4 bases removed from V and 4 bases from J, the gap between germline ends came to 4 bases. The CDR3 runs 11 residues. CDR1 is SNHLY and CDR2 is FYNNEI in the germline V gene. CDR3 nucleotide sequence: TGTGCCAGCAGTGTAAGCACTGAAGCTTTCTTT. It encodes CASSVSTEAFF.

The chain is built from TRBV6-1 and TRBJ2-2, with D perhaps TRBD1 (5 bases). CDR3 length equals 16 residues. The germline V and J ends were trimmed by 6 bases and 0 bases, with 14 bases remaining between them. Germline loops: CDR1 MNHNS, CDR2 SASEGT. The CDR3 nucleotides read TGTGCCAGCAGGCAGGGCCCCCTAGCGAACACCGGGGAGCTGTTTTTT. Its translation is CASRQGPLANTGELFF.

The chain carries TRBV6-2 or TRBV6-3 and TRBJ2-5, with 9 bases matching TRBD1. Germline-derived CDR1 and CDR2 are MNHEY and SVGEGT. Trimming removed 2 bases from V and 3 bases from J; junction bases left unmatched: 13. CDR3 length: 18 residues. The DNA for the CDR3 is TGTGCCAGCAGTTACGATCCCGGCGGGACAGGGACGAAAGAGACCCAGTACTTC. The encoded protein is CASSYDPGGTGTKETQYF.

The sample holds a few counts of this clonotype. The chain links TRBV7-2 to TRBJ2-1; perhaps TRBD2 as D (5 bases). The V end was cut by 5 bases, the J end by 4 bases, with 6 bases between. Germline lookup yields CDR1 SGHTA and CDR2 FQGNSA. The length of the CDR3 is 12 residues. CDR3 in amino acids: CASSRTYNEQFF. The DNA for the CDR3 is TGTGCCAGCAGCCGGACTTACAATGAGCAGTTCTTC.

V gene TRBV27 combines with J gene TRBJ1-2; D is ambiguous. V was clipped by 6 bases and J by 7 bases, with 18 bases between them. The CDR3 consists of 14 residues. The germline CDR1 and CDR2 sequences are MNHEY and SMNVEV (reference sequence). CDR3 residues: CASRRAGPERGYTF. CDR3 bases: TGTGCCAGCAGACGGGCCGGACCGGAGCGTGGCTACACCTTC.

The chain is built from TRBV25-1 and TRBJ1-1; maybe TRBD1 (5 bases). V was pared by 2 bases and J by 1 base, with 11 bases between. Germline V lookup: CDR1 MGHDK, CDR2 SYGVNS. This CDR3 has 15 amino acids. CDR3: CASSEDGRGNTEAFF. The CDR3 DNA sequence: TGTGCCAGCAGTGAAGATGGGAGGGGGAACACTGAAGCTTTCTTT.

This sequence joins TRBV7-9 and TRBJ1-2; 7 bases agree with TRBD1. CDR1 is SEHNR and CDR2 is FQNEAQ in the germline V gene (reference sequence). The V gene end was trimmed by 3 bases and the J gene end by 5 bases; junction bases not matched to a gene: 9. The length of the CDR3 is 15 residues. The CDR3 region has the DNA TGTGCCAGCAGCTTTTCCGCGACAGGGTTTTATGGCTACACCTTC. Protein: CASSFSATGFYGYTF.

This chain connects TRBV4-2 to TRBJ2-3, with TRBD2 matching 9 bases. Germline V gene lookup returns CDR1 LGHNA and CDR2 YNFKEQ. With V trimmed by 1 base and J by 5 bases, 1 base remained unmatched. The CDR3 sequence is 14 residues long. CDR3 residues: CASSQGGRVDTQYF. The CDR3 DNA reads as TGTGCCAGCAGCCAAGGCGGGAGGGTAGATACGCAGTATTTT.

The rearrangement uses TRBV12-3 or TRBV12-4 and TRBJ2-1; no firm D call. The V end was cut by 4 bases, the J end by 9 bases, with 10 bases between. CDR3 length: 12 amino acids. The CDR3 region has the DNA TGTGCCAGCAGTTCTCGACCCGGTGAGCAGTTCTTC. Translating it yields CASSSRPGEQFF.

This chain links TRBV7-2 with TRBJ2-5; D is ambiguous. This CDR3 spans 15 amino acids. Germline CDR1 reads SGHTA; CDR2 reads FQGNSA. Trimming shortened V by 1 base and J by 3 bases, and 12 bases separated the two germline ends. The DNA for the CDR3 is TGTGCCAGCAGCTTAGTTGGAATAAGAGAAGAGACCCAGTACTTC. Translated: CASSLVGIREETQYF.